The rows below give T cell receptor beta chains drawn from one sample of a study of blood T cell repertoires in COVID-19. The data were produced by immunoSEQ multiplex PCR, yet TCRdb's version contains in-frame clones alone and is incomplete. The data contain approximately 30,000 clones, about 91% of them seen just once; the ten biggest clones take up around 17%. Sequenced material: peripheral blood. These receptor sequences come from a human donor with active COVID-19. The donor label of this sample is uncertain. CDR3s include the opening cysteine and the closing phenylalanine or tryptophan. The D gene is left open where the match is weak. Not all rows give a size; the values are once, few, many and, for expanded clones, a class.

v_gene	j_gene	d_gene	abundance	CDR3aa	CDR3nt
TRBV27	TRBJ2-7	NA	NA	CASSSRQESPYEQYF	TGTGCCAGCAGTTCCAGACAGGAATCTCCCTACGAGCAGTACTTC
TRBV2	TRBJ2-7	TRBD2	NA	CASSEAGVVYEQYF	TGTGCCAGCAGTGAGGCGGGAGTGGTCTACGAGCAGTACTTC
TRBV3-1/TRBV3-2	TRBJ2-1	TRBD2	NA	CASSRGGREYEQFF	TGTGCCAGCAGCCGGGGCGGGAGGGAGTATGAGCAGTTCTTC
TRBV28	TRBJ1-5	NA	once	CASAHQNQPQHF	TGTGCCAGCGCACACCAGAATCAGCCCCAGCATTTT
TRBV4-3	TRBJ2-1	TRBD2	NA	CASSQGISGIGYNEQFF	TGCGCCAGCAGCCAAGGAATTAGCGGGATCGGTTACAATGAGCAGTTCTTC
TRBV19	TRBJ1-1	NA	NA	CASSLILRGTEAFF	TGTGCCAGTAGTCTAATCCTCAGGGGCACTGAAGCTTTCTTT
TRBV12-2	TRBJ2-3	NA	NA	CASPLGGCRGSDTQYF	TGTGCAAGCCCCTTGGGGGGGTGTCGGGGTTCAGATACGCAGTATTTT
TRBV3-1/TRBV3-2	TRBJ1-6	TRBD1	NA	CASSHGTGGAMNSPLHF	TGTGCCAGCAGCCACGGGACAGGGGGCGCGATGAATTCACCCCTCCACTTT
TRBV6-2/TRBV6-3	TRBJ2-3	TRBD2	NA	CASSYERSGGRTSSTDTQYF	TGTGCCAGCAGTTACGAGCGGAGCGGGGGCCGTACATCTAGCACAGATACGCAGTATTTT
TRBV5-1	TRBJ2-4	TRBD2	NA	CASSSSLAGGNIQYF	TGCGCCAGCAGCTCGTCACTAGCGGGGGGAAACATTCAGTACTTC
TRBV3-1/TRBV3-2	TRBJ2-7	NA	NA	CASRLTTSSYEQYF	TGTGCCAGCAGATTGACTACCAGCTCCTACGAGCAGTACTTC
TRBV19	TRBJ2-5	TRBD2	NA	CASRRLAGVSETQYF	TGTGCCAGTAGGAGACTAGCGGGCGTTTCGGAGACCCAGTACTTC
TRBV29-1	TRBJ2-7	NA	NA	CSVGPGGYEQYF	TGCAGCGTTGGGCCAGGGGGGTACGAGCAGTACTTC
TRBV20-1	TRBJ2-7	NA	NA	CSADQTDEQYF	TGCAGTGCTGACCAGACTGACGAGCAGTACTTC
TRBV5-1	TRBJ2-3	NA	NA	CASSIVGDSRTDTQYF	TGCGCCAGCAGCATCGTAGGGGACTCGCGCACAGATACGCAGTATTTT
TRBV7-8	TRBJ2-5	TRBD1	once	CASSLGSRGQETQYF	TGTGCCAGCAGCTTAGGTTCCAGGGGGCAAGAGACCCAGTACTTC
TRBV3-1/TRBV3-2	TRBJ2-5	TRBD2	NA	CASSQRRLAGNQETQYF	TGTGCCAGCAGCCAAAGACGGCTAGCGGGAAACCAAGAGACCCAGTACTTC
TRBV30	TRBJ1-2	NA	NA	CAWSVQGHNYGYTF	TGTGCCTGGAGTGTACAGGGCCACAACTATGGCTACACCTTC
TRBV7-8	TRBJ2-3	NA	NA	CASSPTGADTQYF	TGTGCCAGCAGCCCCACGGGGGCAGATACGCAGTATTTT
TRBV18	TRBJ2-3	TRBD2	NA	CASSPTDGRADTQYF	TGTGCCAGCTCACCAACAGATGGGAGGGCAGATACGCAGTATTTT
TRBV29-1	TRBJ2-5	TRBD1	medium-sized	CSVEPDRGRMETQYF	TGCAGCGTTGAACCGGACAGGGGGCGGATGGAGACCCAGTACTTC
TRBV18	TRBJ2-7	TRBD1	few	CASSPQGERSYEQYF	TGTGCCAGCTCACCTCAGGGGGAGAGGTCCTACGAGCAGTACTTC
TRBV7-3	TRBJ1-6	NA	NA	CASSLTGSYNSPLHF	TGTGCCAGCAGCTTAACCGGCTCCTATAATTCACCCCTCCACTTT
TRBV11-3	TRBJ2-1	TRBD2	NA	CASSGSGLATNEQFF	TGTGCCAGCAGCGGGTCGGGACTAGCGACAAATGAGCAGTTCTTC
TRBV6-4	TRBJ2-1	NA	NA	CASSEQGGNEQFF	TGTGCCAGCAGTGAGCAGGGAGGCAATGAGCAGTTCTTC
TRBV27	TRBJ1-1	NA	NA	CASSLGVGGRTEAFF	TGTGCCAGCAGTTTAGGGGTAGGGGGTCGAACTGAAGCTTTCTTT